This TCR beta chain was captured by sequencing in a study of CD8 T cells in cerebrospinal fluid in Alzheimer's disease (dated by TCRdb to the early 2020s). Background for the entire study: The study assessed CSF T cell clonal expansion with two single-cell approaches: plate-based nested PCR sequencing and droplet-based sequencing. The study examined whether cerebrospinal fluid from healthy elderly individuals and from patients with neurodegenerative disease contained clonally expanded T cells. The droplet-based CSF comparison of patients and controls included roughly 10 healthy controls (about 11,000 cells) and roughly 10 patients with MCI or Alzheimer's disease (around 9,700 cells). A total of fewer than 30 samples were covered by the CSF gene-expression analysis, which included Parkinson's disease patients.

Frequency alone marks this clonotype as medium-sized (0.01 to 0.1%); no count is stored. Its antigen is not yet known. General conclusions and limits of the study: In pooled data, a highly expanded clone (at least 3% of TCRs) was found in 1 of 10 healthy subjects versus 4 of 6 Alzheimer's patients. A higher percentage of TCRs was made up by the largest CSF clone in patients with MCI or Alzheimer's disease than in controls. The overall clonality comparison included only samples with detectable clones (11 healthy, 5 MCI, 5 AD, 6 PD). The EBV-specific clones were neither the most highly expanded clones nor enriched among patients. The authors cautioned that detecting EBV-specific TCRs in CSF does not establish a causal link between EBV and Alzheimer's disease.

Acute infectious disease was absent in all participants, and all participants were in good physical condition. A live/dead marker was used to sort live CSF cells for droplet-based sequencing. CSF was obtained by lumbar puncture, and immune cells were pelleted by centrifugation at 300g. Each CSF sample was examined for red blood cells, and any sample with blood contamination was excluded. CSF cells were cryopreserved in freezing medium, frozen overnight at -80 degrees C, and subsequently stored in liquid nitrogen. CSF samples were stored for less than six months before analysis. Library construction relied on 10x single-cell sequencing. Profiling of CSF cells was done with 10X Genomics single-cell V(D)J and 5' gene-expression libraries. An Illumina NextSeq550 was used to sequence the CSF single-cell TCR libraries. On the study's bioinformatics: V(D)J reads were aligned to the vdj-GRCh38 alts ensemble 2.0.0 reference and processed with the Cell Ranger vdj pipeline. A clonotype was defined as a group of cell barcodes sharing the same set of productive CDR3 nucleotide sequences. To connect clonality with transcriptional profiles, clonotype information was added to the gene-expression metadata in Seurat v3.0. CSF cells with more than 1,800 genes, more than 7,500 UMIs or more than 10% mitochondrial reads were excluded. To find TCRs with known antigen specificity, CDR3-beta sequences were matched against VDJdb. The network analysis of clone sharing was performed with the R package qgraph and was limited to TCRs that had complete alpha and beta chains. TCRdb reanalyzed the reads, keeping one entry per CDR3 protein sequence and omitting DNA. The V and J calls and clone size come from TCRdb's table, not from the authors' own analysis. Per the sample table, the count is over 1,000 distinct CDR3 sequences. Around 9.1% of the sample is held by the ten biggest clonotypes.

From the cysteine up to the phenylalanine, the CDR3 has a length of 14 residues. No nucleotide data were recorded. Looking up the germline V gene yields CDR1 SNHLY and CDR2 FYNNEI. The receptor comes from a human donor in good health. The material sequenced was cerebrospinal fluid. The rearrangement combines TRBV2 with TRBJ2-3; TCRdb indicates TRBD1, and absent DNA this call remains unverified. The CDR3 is CASSGRQGADTQYF.